The 21 T cell receptor beta chains presented below share a single source sample, sequenced in a study of beta chain features in type 1 diabetes. What was sequenced were expressed TCRB transcripts, since all of the isolated RNA had been reverse transcribed. Assay: immunoSEQ multiplex PCR; the TCRdb copy retains only in-frame clones and omits some. Among hundreds of thousands of clones listed, 8% were seen once. Material for sequencing was central memory CD4+ T cells from blood. These receptors were taken from a woman between 18 and 29 years old in good health.

The chain has TRBV20-1 and TRBJ2-1; D remains ambiguous. Per germline, CDR1 DFQATT and CDR2 SNEGSKA (reference sequence). Trimming stripped 0 bases from V and 5 bases from J, with 2 bases between. The CDR3 sequence is 11 residues long. This CDR3 reads CSARDDNEQFF. CDR3 nucleotides: TGCAGTGCTAGAGATGACAATGAGCAGTTCTTC.

This clone was detected only a few times. The chain is built from TRBV29-1 and TRBJ2-1; 8 bases map to TRBD1. The CDR3 is 14 residues long. The germline CDR1 and CDR2 sequences are SQVTM and ANQGSEA. Losses at the gene ends were 4 bases for V and 9 bases for J; bases not matched to a gene: 11. The CDR3 bases are TGCAGCGTTGTATCGGGACAGGTGAGGAGTGAGCAGTTCTTC. This encodes CSVVSGQVRSEQFF.

This clone appeared many times. This chain links TRBV27 with TRBJ1-1; no definite D call. Germline values: CDR1 MNHEY, CDR2 SMNVEV (reference sequence). This CDR3 has 12 amino acids. V dropped 6 bases and J dropped 4 bases, with 9 bases sitting between them. CDR3 DNA: TGTGCCAGCAGAGCGTCCTCCACTGAAGCTTTCTTT. Translated, it gives CASRASSTEAFF.

This clone was counted at least ten times. The rearrangement uses TRBV28 and TRBJ1-2; maybe TRBD1 (5 bases). Germline CDR1 MDHEN, CDR2 SYDVKM. Trimming shortened V by 4 bases and J by 8 bases, and 17 bases separated the two germline ends. The CDR3 is 14 residues long. The CDR3 sequence is CASSSGQDLKGYTF. The CDR3 region has the DNA TGTGCCAGCAGTTCGGGGCAGGACTTAAAAGGCTACACCTTC.

Ten or more counts support this clone. The V call is TRBV5-6, the J call TRBJ2-3, with D unresolved. The CDR3 sequence is 15 residues long. V was trimmed by 4 bases and J by 0 bases, leaving 12 bases between them. Germline V gene data show CDR1 as SGHDT and CDR2 as YYEEEE. The CDR3: CASSQFSRSTDTQYF. CDR3 nucleotide sequence: TGTGCCAGCAGCCAATTTTCCAGGAGCACAGATACGCAGTATTTT.

This clone has just a few counts. J is TRBJ1-2 and V is TRBV14; no definite D call. This CDR3 region has 14 residues. Between the trimmed V and J ends, which lost 0 bases and 3 bases, there was a span of 8 bases. Germline CDR1 is SGHDN and CDR2 is FVKESK. The CDR3 sequence is CASSQDRPYYGYTF. The CDR3, as DNA: TGTGCCAGCAGCCAAGACAGGCCCTACTATGGCTACACCTTC.

Only a few counts were recorded for this clone. The chain uses TRBV11-2 and TRBJ1-1, with a weak D call TRBD1 (5 bases). Trimming removed 4 bases from V and 1 base from J, with 10 bases in between. CDR1 and CDR2 from the germline V gene are SGHAT and FQNNGV. The CDR3 sequence is 14 residues long. This CDR3 is CASSSDRSNTEAFF. The CDR3 coding sequence is TGTGCCAGCAGCTCCGACAGATCGAACACTGAAGCTTTCTTT.

The chain uses TRBV7-8 and TRBJ2-1; D possibly corresponds to TRBD2 (6 bases). This CDR3 region has 15 residues. V lost 1 base and J 7 bases, leaving 14 bases between the germline ends. Per germline, CDR1 SGHVS and CDR2 FQNEAQ. The CDR3 spells CASSLGRDFINEQFF. The CDR3 DNA sequence: TGTGCCAGCAGCTTAGGAAGGGACTTCATTAATGAGCAGTTCTTC.

At least ten counts were recorded for this clone. The chain uses TRBV29-1 and TRBJ1-2; D not resolved. V was shortened by 0 bases and J by 8 bases, with 10 bases between the two germline ends. This CDR3 has 12 residues. From germline, CDR1 is SQVTM and CDR2 ANQGSEA. For the CDR3, the DNA is TGCAGCGTTGAAGATCATAGTGAAGGCTACACCTTC. This gives the protein CSVEDHSEGYTF.

This clone came up once. The DNA of the CDR3 is TGTGCCAGCAGCTCCGAGCTCGAGGGAGGGCGCACAGATACGCAGTATTTT. Its translation is CASSSELEGGRTDTQYF. V and J are TRBV11-2 and TRBJ2-3; TRBD2 matches 7 bases. The J segment lost 1 base and the V segment lost 4 bases, leaving 11 bases of the junction unmatched. The CDR3 consists of 17 residues. The germline V gene has CDR1 SGHAT and CDR2 FQNNGV.

This chain connects TRBV25-1 to TRBJ2-5; a weak D match, TRBD1 (5 bases). Germline-derived CDR1 and CDR2 are MGHDK and SYGVNS. V lost 1 base and J lost 4, with 16 bases in between. The CDR3 is 16 residues long. The CDR3 here is CASSELGGRVGETQYF. CDR3 nucleotide sequence: TGTGCCAGCAGTGAATTAGGTGGCAGGGTAGGAGAGACCCAGTACTTC.

This clone was detected only a few times. CDR3 sequence reads: CASSQQEGRQYF. The CDR3 DNA reads TGTGCCAGCAGCCAGCAAGAAGGGCGGCAGTACTTC. V usage is TRBV4-2 and J usage is TRBJ2-7; no reliable D call. The CDR3 is made up of 12 amino acids. Per the germline V gene, CDR1 is LGHNA and CDR2 is YNFKEQ. Trimming stripped 3 bases from V and 9 bases from J, with 12 bases between.

A few counts support this clone. This chain's CDR3 is CASSSLGVVNYEQYF. The CDR3 bases are TGTGCCAGCAGCTCCTTAGGTGTCGTCAACTACGAGCAGTACTTC. J is TRBJ2-7 and V is TRBV27; D not certain. Germline V gene data show CDR1 as MNHEY and CDR2 as SMNVEV (reference sequence). This CDR3 is 15 amino acids long. V lost 6 bases and J 3 bases, leaving 18 bases between the germline ends.

The rearrangement uses TRBV5-4 and TRBJ1-1; TRBD1 agrees at 9 bases. The CDR3 contains 14 residues. The junction had 0 bases not matched to a gene; V was cut back by 3 bases and J by 0 bases. CDR1 is SGHNT, CDR2 YYREEE, per germline (reference sequence). The CDR3 sequence is CASSWTGVNTEAFF. As DNA, the CDR3 is TGTGCCAGCAGCTGGACAGGGGTGAACACTGAAGCTTTCTTT. Full variable domain (outside the CDR3, taken from reference TRBV5-4 and TRBJ1-1): ETGVTQSPTHLIKTRGQQVTLRCSSQSGHNTVSWYQQALGQGPQFIFQYYREEENGRGNFPPRFSGLQFPNYSSELNVNALELDDSALYLCASSWTGVNTEAFFGQGTRLTVV.

This clone has ten or more counts. The chain carries TRBV18 and TRBJ1-2, with TRBD1 matching over 7 bases. CDR1 and CDR2 (germline): KGHSH, LQKENI. This CDR3 is built from 13 residues. With 6 bases clipped from V and 8 bases from J, the junction kept 9 bases outside the gene matches. This CDR3 reads CASSLPGGRGYTF. The CDR3, as DNA: TGTGCCAGCTCTCTCCCAGGGGGTAGAGGCTACACCTTC. The whole variable domain, filled in from reference TRBV18 and TRBJ1-2, reads NAGVMQNPRHLVRRRGQEARLRCSPMKGHSHVYWYRQLPEEGLKFMVYLQKENIIDESGMPKERFSAEFPKEGPSILRIQQVVRGDSAAYFCASSLPGGRGYTFGSGTRLTVV.

Only a few counts were recorded for this clone. This chain joins TRBV10-3 and TRBJ2-7, with 9 bases that match TRBD2. V shed 10 bases and J 4 bases; nucleotides not matched to a gene: 11. This CDR3 is 14 amino acids long. In germline, CDR1 is ENHRY, CDR2 SYGVKD. This CDR3 reads CATQRAGGQYEQYF. CDR3 sequence (DNA): TGTGCCACCCAAAGAGCGGGAGGCCAGTACGAGCAGTACTTC.

This clone was observed a handful of times. The V and J genes are TRBV18 and TRBJ1-5, with 10 bases aligning to TRBD1. This CDR3 has 16 residues. After removal of 3 bases from V and 6 bases from J, the junction contained 8 bases not matched to a gene. Germline CDR1 is KGHSH and CDR2 is LQKENI. CDR3: CASSPVRTGGGQPQHF. For the CDR3, the DNA is TGTGCCAGCTCACCCGTCCGGACAGGGGGAGGTCAGCCCCAGCATTTT.

The rearrangement uses TRBV28 and TRBJ1-1; 7 bases match TRBD1. The germline V gene has CDR1 MDHEN and CDR2 SYDVKM. Germline trimming cut 5 bases from V and 1 base from J; bases unmatched to any gene: 7. The CDR3 runs to 15 residues. CDR3 bases: TGTGCCAGCAGTGCCCCCGGGACAGCGAACACTGAAGCTTTCTTT. This sequence encodes CASSAPGTANTEAFF.

This clone has just a few counts. The genes are TRBV7-2 and TRBJ2-1; D gene uncertain. With 3 bases removed from V and 8 bases from J, the gap between germline ends came to 11 bases. The germline gives CDR1 SGHTA, CDR2 FQGNSA. The CDR3 totals 13 residues. The CDR3 loop is CASSFGLRDEQFF. The CDR3 nucleotides read TGTGCCAGCAGCTTCGGTCTCCGGGATGAGCAGTTCTTC.

The chain has TRBV10-3 and TRBJ2-5; perhaps TRBD1 as D (5 bases). V was pared by 5 bases and J by 5 bases, with 18 bases between. The germline V gene encodes CDR1 ENHRY and CDR2 SYGVKD. This CDR3 spans 15 amino acids. CDR3 nucleotides: TGTGCCATCAGTCTAGATCGAACAGGACCCGAGACCCAGTACTTC. Encoded protein: CAISLDRTGPETQYF.

This clone was seen a few times. J is TRBJ2-1 and V is TRBV29-1; 8 bases agree with TRBD2. Germline trimming cut 7 bases from V and 3 bases from J; bases unmatched to any gene: 14. Germline V gene lookup returns CDR1 SQVTM and CDR2 ANQGSEA. This CDR3 is 16 amino acids long. Here the CDR3 reads CSAGGSGTRVYNEQFF. CDR3 nucleotide sequence: TGCAGCGCTGGGGGAAGTGGGACTAGGGTCTACAATGAGCAGTTCTTC.